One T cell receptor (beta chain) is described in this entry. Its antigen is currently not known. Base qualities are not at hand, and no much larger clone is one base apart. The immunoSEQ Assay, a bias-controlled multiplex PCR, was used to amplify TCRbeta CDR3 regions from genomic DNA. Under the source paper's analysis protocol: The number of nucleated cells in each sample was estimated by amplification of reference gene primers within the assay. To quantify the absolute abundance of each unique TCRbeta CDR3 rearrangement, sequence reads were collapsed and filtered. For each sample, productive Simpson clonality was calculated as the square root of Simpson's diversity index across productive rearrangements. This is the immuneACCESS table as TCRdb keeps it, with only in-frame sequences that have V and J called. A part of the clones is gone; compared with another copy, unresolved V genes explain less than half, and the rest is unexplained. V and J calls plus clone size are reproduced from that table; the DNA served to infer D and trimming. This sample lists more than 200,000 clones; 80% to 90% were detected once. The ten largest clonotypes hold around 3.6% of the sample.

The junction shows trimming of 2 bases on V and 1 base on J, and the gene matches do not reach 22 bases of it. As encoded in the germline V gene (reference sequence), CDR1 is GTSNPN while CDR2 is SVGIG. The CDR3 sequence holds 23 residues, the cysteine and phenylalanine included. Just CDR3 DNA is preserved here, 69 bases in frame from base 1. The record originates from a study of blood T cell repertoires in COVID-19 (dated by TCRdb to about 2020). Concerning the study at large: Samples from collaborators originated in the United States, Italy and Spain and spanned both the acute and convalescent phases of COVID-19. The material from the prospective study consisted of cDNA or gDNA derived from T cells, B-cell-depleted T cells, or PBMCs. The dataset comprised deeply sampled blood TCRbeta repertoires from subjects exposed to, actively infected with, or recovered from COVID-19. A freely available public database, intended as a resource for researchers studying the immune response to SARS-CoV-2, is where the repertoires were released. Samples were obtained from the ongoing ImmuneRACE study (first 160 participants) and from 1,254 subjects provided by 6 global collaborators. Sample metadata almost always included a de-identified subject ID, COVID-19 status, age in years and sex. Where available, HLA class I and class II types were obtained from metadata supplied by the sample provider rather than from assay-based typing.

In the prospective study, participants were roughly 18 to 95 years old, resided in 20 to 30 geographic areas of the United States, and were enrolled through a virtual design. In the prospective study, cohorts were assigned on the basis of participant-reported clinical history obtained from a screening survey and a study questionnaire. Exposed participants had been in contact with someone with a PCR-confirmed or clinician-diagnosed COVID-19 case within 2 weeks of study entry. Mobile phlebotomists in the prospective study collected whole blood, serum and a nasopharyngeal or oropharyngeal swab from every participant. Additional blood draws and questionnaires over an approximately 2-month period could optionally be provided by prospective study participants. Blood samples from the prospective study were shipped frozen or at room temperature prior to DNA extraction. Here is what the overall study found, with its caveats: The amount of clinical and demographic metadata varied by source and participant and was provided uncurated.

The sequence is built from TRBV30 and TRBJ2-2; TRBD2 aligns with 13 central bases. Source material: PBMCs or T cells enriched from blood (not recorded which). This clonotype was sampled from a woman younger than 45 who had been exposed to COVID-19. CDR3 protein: CAWSPVRGSGLAGEMGNTGELFF. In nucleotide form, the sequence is TGTGCCTGGAGTCCGGTCAGGGGGTCAGGACTAGCGGGAGAAATGGGGAACACCGGGGAGCTGTTTTTT.